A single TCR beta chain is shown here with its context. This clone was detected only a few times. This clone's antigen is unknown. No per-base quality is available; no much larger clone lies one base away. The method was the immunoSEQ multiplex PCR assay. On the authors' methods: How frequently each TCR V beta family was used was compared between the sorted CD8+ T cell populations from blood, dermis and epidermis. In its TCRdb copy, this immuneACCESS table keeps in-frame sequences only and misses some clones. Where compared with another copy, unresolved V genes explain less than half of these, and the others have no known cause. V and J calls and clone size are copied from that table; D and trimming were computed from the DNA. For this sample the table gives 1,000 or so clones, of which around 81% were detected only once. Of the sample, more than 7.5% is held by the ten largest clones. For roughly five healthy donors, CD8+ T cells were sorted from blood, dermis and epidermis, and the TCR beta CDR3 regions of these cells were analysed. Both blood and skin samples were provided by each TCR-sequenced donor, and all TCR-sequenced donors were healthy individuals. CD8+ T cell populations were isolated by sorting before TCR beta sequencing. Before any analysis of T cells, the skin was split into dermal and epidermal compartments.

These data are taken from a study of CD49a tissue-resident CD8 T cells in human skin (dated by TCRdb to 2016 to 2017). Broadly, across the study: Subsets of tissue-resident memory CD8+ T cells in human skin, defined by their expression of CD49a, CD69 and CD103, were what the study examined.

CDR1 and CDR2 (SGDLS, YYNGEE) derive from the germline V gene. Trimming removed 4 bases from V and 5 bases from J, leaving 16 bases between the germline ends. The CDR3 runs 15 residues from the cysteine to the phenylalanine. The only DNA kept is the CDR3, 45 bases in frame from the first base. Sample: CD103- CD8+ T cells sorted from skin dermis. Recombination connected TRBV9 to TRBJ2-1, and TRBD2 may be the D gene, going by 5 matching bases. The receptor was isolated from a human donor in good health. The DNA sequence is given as TGTGCCAGCAGCCCAACGGTGGGGAGAAACAATGAGCAGTTCTTC. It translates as CASSPTVGRNNEQFF.